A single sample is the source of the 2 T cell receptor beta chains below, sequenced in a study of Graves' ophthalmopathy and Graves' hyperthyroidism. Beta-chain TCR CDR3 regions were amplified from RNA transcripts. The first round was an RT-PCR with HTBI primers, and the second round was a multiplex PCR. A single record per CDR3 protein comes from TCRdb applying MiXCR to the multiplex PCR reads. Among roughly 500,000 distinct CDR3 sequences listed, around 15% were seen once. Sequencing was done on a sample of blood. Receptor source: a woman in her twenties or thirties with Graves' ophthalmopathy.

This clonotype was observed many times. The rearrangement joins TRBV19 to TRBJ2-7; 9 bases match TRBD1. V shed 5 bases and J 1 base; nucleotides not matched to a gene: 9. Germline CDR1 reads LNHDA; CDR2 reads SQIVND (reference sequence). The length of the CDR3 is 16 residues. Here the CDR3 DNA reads TGTGCCAGTAGTGGAACCGACAGGGGGAGGTCCTACGAGCAGTACTTC. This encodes CASSGTDRGRSYEQYF.

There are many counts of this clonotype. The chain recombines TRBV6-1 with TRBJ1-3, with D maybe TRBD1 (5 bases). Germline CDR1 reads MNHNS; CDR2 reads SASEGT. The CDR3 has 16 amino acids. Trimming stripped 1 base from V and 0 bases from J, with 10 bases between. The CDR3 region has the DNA TGTGCCAGCAGTGAAGGGGGCAGCTTCTCTGGAAACACCATATATTTT. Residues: CASSEGGSFSGNTIYF.